This TCR beta chain was identified during a study of cytomegalovirus exposure and HLA in healthy donors. Study observations and caveats: Upon later analysis, TCR association rates were observed to vary by HLA locus, being highest for DRB1 and lowest for HLA-C. It was 164 TCR beta chains that were listed as cytomegalovirus-associated.

The length of the CDR3 is 16 residues. The V segment lost 0 bases and the J segment 2 bases; nucleotides outside the gene matches: 4. Germline V gene data show CDR1 as LNHNV and CDR2 as YYDKDF (reference sequence). This clone was observed a few times. What it recognizes is unknown. Healthy bone marrow donors made up the donors. The PCR made use of 60 Vbeta and 13 Jbeta primers. Only in-frame clones appear in the TCRdb table, and some are missing; sequencing was by immunoSEQ multiplex PCR. The sample carries about 180,000 clones, roughly 88% recorded once. The sequenced sample was PBMCs. This chain connects TRBV15 to TRBJ1-5, with 7 bases identical to TRBD1. The TCR comes from a boy between 2 and 10 years old in good health and CMV-seronegative. CDR3 in amino acids: CATSRDRGQGNQPQHF. The CDR3 region has the DNA TGTGCCACCAGCAGAGATCGAGGACAGGGCAATCAGCCCCAGCATTTT.